The next 23 T cell receptor beta chains were all read from a single sample in a study of CD8 T cells in ankylosing spondylitis. TCRdb analysed the 5' RACE reads with MiXCR anew, one entry per CDR3 protein. This table holds just over 300,000 distinct CDR3 sequences, roughly 20% found once. The sample was blood, either unsorted or a sorted T cell fraction (not recorded which). Receptors originate from a female donor with ankylosing spondylitis or in good health (not recorded which).

The CDR3 bases are TGTGCCAGCCGATACTCCGGGAACAGGGGGCTAGGCGAGCAGTACTTC. It yields the protein CASRYSGNRGLGEQYF. The V and J genes are TRBV27 and TRBJ2-7; 9 nucleotides match TRBD1. Looked up from germline, CDR1 is MNHEY and CDR2 is SMNVEV (reference sequence). V was pared by 8 bases and J by 6 bases, with 17 bases of the junction left unmatched. This CDR3 spans 16 amino acids.

This clonotype turned up a few times. The chain's CDR3 is CSVETSGVGSYNEQFF. CDR3 in DNA: TGCAGCGTTGAAACTAGCGGGGTCGGGAGCTACAATGAGCAGTTCTTC. The J gene is TRBJ2-1, the V gene TRBV29-1, with 10 positions matching TRBD2. V lost 2 bases and J lost 3; bases outside the gene matches: 7. This CDR3 spans 16 amino acids. The germline V gene encodes CDR1 SQVTM and CDR2 ANQGSEA.

V usage is TRBV5-4 and J usage is TRBJ2-3, with TRBD2 matching 9 bases. V shed 4 bases and J 0 bases; nucleotides not matched to a gene: 6. This CDR3 is 16 amino acids long. Per the germline V gene, CDR1 is SGHNT and CDR2 is YYREEE (reference sequence). CDR3 sequence: CASSVRLAASTDTQYF. DNA of the CDR3: TGTGCCAGCAGCGTCAGACTAGCGGCTAGCACAGATACGCAGTATTTT.

This clonotype was seen many times. The CDR3, as DNA: TGCAGCGTAAAAGAGAGGACGGGACAGCCCCAGCATTTT. Protein product: CSVKERTGQPQHF. The V and J genes are TRBV29-1 and TRBJ1-5; D call uncertain. The CDR3 length is 13 residues. Trimming left V 6 bases short and J 7 bases short, with 16 bases between. Germline CDR1 and CDR2: SQVTM and ANQGSEA.

This sequence joins TRBV5-6 and TRBJ2-3, with D possibly being TRBD1 (5 bases). Trimming pared 2 bases from V and 6 bases from J, leaving 13 bases between. The CDR3 is 14 residues long. Germline assignment: CDR1 SGHDT and CDR2 YYEEEE. The CDR3 DNA sequence: TGTGCCAGCAGCTTCTTAGGGGCTTTGGATACGCAGTATTTT. Its protein product is CASSFLGALDTQYF. The entire variable domain, with the rest obtained from reference TRBV5-6 and TRBJ2-3, is as follows: DAGVTQSPTHLIKTRGQQVTLRCSPKSGHDTVSWYQQALGQGPQFIFQYYEEEERQRGNFPDRFSGHQFPNYSSELNVNALLLGDSALYLCASSFLGALDTQYFGPGTRLTVL.

This clonotype was counted a few times. The J gene is TRBJ1-5, the V gene TRBV2; maybe TRBD1 (5 bases). CDR1 is SNHLY, CDR2 FYNNEI, per germline. The CDR3 is 15 residues long. Between the trimmed V and J ends, which lost 7 bases and 5 bases, there was a span of 18 bases. CDR3 in amino acids: CASMGGPGRDQPQHF. For the CDR3, the DNA is TGTGCCAGCATGGGGGGACCAGGACGGGATCAGCCCCAGCATTTT.

This clonotype was counted between two and nine times. The chain employs TRBV20-1 and TRBJ2-7; D is uncertain. The V end lost 2 bases, the J end lost 8 bases, and 16 bases lay between the germline ends. This CDR3 region has 13 residues. Per germline, CDR1 DFQATT and CDR2 SNEGSKA (reference sequence). The CDR3 here is CSARSRVSPQQYF. The CDR3 coding sequence is TGCAGTGCTAGAAGTAGAGTCTCCCCCCAGCAGTACTTC.

This clonotype was counted between two and nine times. This chain connects TRBV29-1 to TRBJ2-1; TRBD1 aligns across 9 bases. V gave up 0 bases and J gave up 6 bases; unmatched junction bases: 12. This CDR3 has 17 amino acids. From germline, CDR1 is SQVTM and CDR2 ANQGSEA. The CDR3 loop is CSVEDLPRTGVGNEQFF. The DNA for the CDR3 is TGCAGCGTTGAAGATTTGCCTCGGACAGGGGTGGGCAATGAGCAGTTCTTC.

V usage is TRBV19 and J usage is TRBJ2-3, with D possibly being TRBD2 (5 bases). Germline lookup yields CDR1 LNHDA and CDR2 SQIVND (reference sequence). Trimming left V 10 bases short and J 8 bases short, with 19 bases between. CDR3 length: 13 amino acids. CDR3 loop: CATRDIKQITQYF. CDR3 coding DNA: TGTGCCACACGGGATATTAAACAGATTACGCAGTATTTT. Full variable domain (remainder filled in from reference TRBV19 and TRBJ2-3): DGGITQSPKYLFRKEGQNVTLSCEQNLNHDAMYWYRQDPGQGLRLIYYSQIVNDFQKGDIAEGYSVSREKKESFPLTVTSAQKNPTAFYLCATRDIKQITQYFGPGTRLTVL.

This clonotype occurred a few times. The rearrangement joins TRBV2 to TRBJ2-7; 7 positions match TRBD2. After removal of 7 bases from V and 0 bases from J, the junction contained 6 bases not matched to a gene. Germline-derived CDR1 and CDR2 are SNHLY and FYNNEI. The CDR3 spans 14 residues. For the CDR3, the DNA is TGTGCCAGCAATGTAGCGGGCTCCTCCTACGAGCAGTACTTC. Translated: CASNVAGSSYEQYF.

V gene TRBV11-1 combines with J gene TRBJ2-2, with D possibly matching TRBD2 (5 bases). The germline gives CDR1 SGHAT, CDR2 FQDESV (reference sequence). The CDR3 extends over 16 amino acids. Trimming pared 0 bases from V and 7 bases from J, leaving 15 bases between. The CDR3 region is CASSLAGRNHLGELFF. CDR3 DNA sequence: TGTGCCAGCAGCTTAGCGGGGAGAAACCACCTCGGGGAGCTGTTTTTT.

The chain couples TRBV18 to TRBJ2-3, with 9 bases that match TRBD2. Germline V gives CDR1 KGHSH, CDR2 LQKENI. Unmatched junction bases numbered 3, after V lost 3 bases and J lost 2 bases. The CDR3 is 15 residues long. CDR3 sequence reads: CASSPSGRLTDTQYF. CDR3 DNA sequence: TGTGCCAGCTCACCTAGCGGGAGACTCACAGATACGCAGTATTTT.

This clonotype was seen only a few times. The chain carries TRBV7-2 and TRBJ1-2, with D unresolved. V dropped 2 bases and J dropped 0 bases, with 7 bases sitting between them. This CDR3 has 14 residues. Germline CDR1 SGHTA, CDR2 FQGNSA. CDR3 region: CASSLLTSNYGYTF. The CDR3, as DNA: TGTGCCAGCAGCTTATTAACTTCTAACTATGGCTACACCTTC.

This clonotype was observed a single time. The rearrangement uses TRBV10-3 and TRBJ2-4; D is uncertain. V lost 8 bases and J lost 8, with 7 bases in between. The CDR3 runs 10 residues. Germline lookup yields CDR1 ENHRY and CDR2 SYGVKD. CDR3 bases: TGTGCCATCGGAAGGGACATTCAGTACTTC. Amino acid sequence: CAIGRDIQYF.

The chain carries TRBV6-1 and TRBJ2-7; TRBD1 is a possible D gene (6 bases). Per the germline V gene, CDR1 is MNHNS and CDR2 is SASEGT. The CDR3 sequence is 13 residues long. Trimming pared 5 bases from V and 5 bases from J, leaving 13 bases between. CDR3 sequence reads: CASSKRQVNEQYF. The CDR3 DNA reads TGTGCCAGCAGTAAGAGACAGGTTAACGAGCAGTACTTC.

At least ten counts were recorded for this clonotype. The chain uses TRBV24-1 and TRBJ2-1; maybe TRBD1 (5 bases). CDR3 length equals 15 residues. The germline CDR1 and CDR2 sequences are KGHDR and SFDVKD. Trimming removed 3 bases at V and 4 bases at J, with 12 bases between. In DNA form, the CDR3 reads TGTGCCACCAGTGATCCTAAGGACATTTACAATGAGCAGTTCTTC. It specifies CATSDPKDIYNEQFF.

This sequence joins TRBV20-1 and TRBJ2-3, with unresolved D. In germline, CDR1 is DFQATT, CDR2 SNEGSKA (reference sequence). This CDR3 has 13 residues. V lost 3 bases to trimming and J lost 2 bases, with 9 bases between them. The CDR3 here is CSASPQITDTQYF. DNA of the CDR3: TGCAGTGCTAGCCCGCAGATCACAGATACGCAGTATTTT.

This clonotype showed up just a few times. The genes are TRBV6-5 and TRBJ2-4; TRBD1 aligns across 7 bases. The CDR3 runs to 14 residues. J gave up 9 bases and V 2 bases, and 7 bases lay outside the gene matches. In germline, CDR1 is MNHEY, CDR2 SVGAGI. The CDR3 here is CASSYRGRGAIQYF. The CDR3 bases are TGTGCCAGCAGTTACAGGGGGCGAGGCGCCATTCAGTACTTC.

This clonotype came up a few times. CDR3 DNA: TGTGCCACCAGCAGGGATAGACCGGGCGGGGAGCTGTTTTTT. Amino acid sequence: CATSRDRPGGELFF. The chain links TRBV15 to TRBJ2-2; D call uncertain. The CDR3 contains 14 residues. Germline V gene sequence: CDR1 LNHNV, CDR2 YYDKDF (reference sequence). The V gene lost 3 bases and the J gene lost 7 bases, with 12 bases spanning the gap.

This clonotype came up many times. The gene calls are TRBV5-1 and TRBJ2-7, with D perhaps TRBD1 (6 bases). The CDR3 loop spans 16 amino acids. CDR1 and CDR2 from the germline V gene are SGHRS and YFSETQ. V was trimmed by 2 bases and J by 3 bases, leaving 18 bases between them. The CDR3 sequence is CASSLAPVGQLYEQYF. The CDR3 DNA reads TGCGCCAGCAGCTTAGCCCCCGTCGGACAGCTCTACGAGCAGTACTTC.

J is TRBJ2-6 and V is TRBV4-3, with D perhaps TRBD1 (6 bases). This CDR3 is 18 amino acids long. CDR1 and CDR2 from the germline V gene are LGHNA and YSLEER. With 0 bases removed from V and 1 base from J, the gap between germline ends came to 13 bases. The CDR3 region has the DNA TGCGCCAGCAGCCAAGATTTAGGCAGGGGATCTGGGGCCAACGTCCTGACTTTC. It encodes CASSQDLGRGSGANVLTF.

There are a few counts of this clonotype. The rearrangement uses TRBV20-1 and TRBJ1-5, with D uncertain. The V end lost 6 bases, the J end lost 3 bases, and 12 bases lay between the germline ends. The CDR3 spans 13 residues. Germline V gene data show CDR1 as DFQATT and CDR2 as SNEGSKA (reference sequence). CDR3 in DNA: TGCAGTGCCTCAGCCAGGCCCAATCAGCCCCAGCATTTT. Protein: CSASARPNQPQHF.

V and J are TRBV6-1 and TRBJ2-1, with D possibly being TRBD1 (6 bases). V lost 5 bases, J lost 2 bases, and 19 bases lay in between. CDR1 and CDR2 from the germline V gene are MNHNS and SASEGT. The CDR3 sequence is 17 residues long. The CDR3 sequence: CASSPQDSPVAYNEQFF. The CDR3 bases are TGTGCCAGCAGTCCCCAGGACAGCCCGGTTGCCTACAATGAGCAGTTCTTC.